One T cell receptor beta chain is described in this entry. Its antigen is not yet known. Base-call qualities are not available, and no considerably larger clone is one nucleotide away. The data derive from a study of glioma-infiltrating T cells (dated by TCRdb to 2015 to 2016). With regard to the full study: TCR alpha- and beta-chain repertoires were sequenced from glioma tissue, non-neoplastic brain tissue and matched peripheral blood mononuclear cells. To measure how far tissue and blood T-cell populations diverged, each tissue-infiltrating repertoire was compared against the peripheral blood repertoire of the same patient. Three low-grade glioma patients, roughly 8 primary glioblastoma patients, and three non-glioma patients who contributed non-neoplastic brain tissue made up the paired cohort. The full study reports these points: Very few CDR3 sequences were shared between tissue and blood, attributed to high CDR3 diversity and limited sampling. VJ-independent divergence between tissue and blood was found to be below expectation in non-neoplastic patients but above expectation in all gliomas, particularly low-grade gliomas. The group comparisons were based on small numbers of patients: three non-neoplastic, three low-grade glioma and seven to nine glioblastoma patients.

CDR1 SGHTA and CDR2 FQGNSA are derived from the germline V gene. V and J are truncated by 2 bases and 3 bases respectively, leaving an intervening sequence of 11 bases. The CDR3 has 14 amino acids, counting the end cysteine and phenylalanine. Only the CDR3 DNA stays, 42 bases, in frame from base 1. The iRepertoire nested amplicon-rescue multiplex PCR (arm-PCR) platform was used to amplify TCR alpha and beta CDR3 regions from RNA. One-step reverse transcription and amplification used roughly 100-450 ng of tissue mRNA or PBMC total RNA as input. Following bead purification, Illumina adapters were added through a secondary multiplex PCR, and the libraries were then gel-purified between 200 and 400 bp. Demultiplexing relied on internal 6-nucleotide barcodes carried by the libraries. Sequencing of the libraries was done on an Illumina MiSeq using 2x220 or 2x250 nucleotide paired-end reads. The authors' pipeline ran thus. FLASH 1.2.11 was used to merge paired reads, and BWA-MEM then aligned the reads to the GRCh37 human genome before TRA and TRB reads were extracted. An IMGT-derived reference of cassette sequences and CDR3 motifs, with pseudogenes included, was used for V and J assignment. Reads were translated in three frames, and productive CDR3s were defined by a C…FGXG motif without stop codons. A clonotype was defined as a unique combination of a V-J cassette pair and a CDR3 amino acid sequence. Filtering of reads was based on Hamming distance, with the threshold set by the sequence error rate of each sample in mapped regions. TCRdb redid the processing of the public reads, applying fastp at Q25 and MiXCR, and retained in-frame beta chains. CDR3 protein duplicates are merged, each entry listing the most common genes and DNA. None of the V and J calls come from the authors' own analysis; TCRdb made them. Across this sample there are about 140,000 distinct CDR3 sequences, with 39% seen only once. Roughly 20% of the sample goes to the ten largest clones.

Sequenced sample: glioma tissue, nonneoplastic brain tissue, or PBMCs (not recorded which). The chain was built from TRBV7-2 and TRBJ2-7; perhaps TRBD1 is the D gene, with 6 bases matching. The receptor was isolated from a human donor with low-grade glioma or glioblastoma, undergoing nonglioma brain surgery, or in good health (not recorded which). The sequenced DNA: TGTGCCAGCAGCTTAACGGGACACGACTACGAGCAGTACTTC. This translates into CASSLTGHDYEQYF.